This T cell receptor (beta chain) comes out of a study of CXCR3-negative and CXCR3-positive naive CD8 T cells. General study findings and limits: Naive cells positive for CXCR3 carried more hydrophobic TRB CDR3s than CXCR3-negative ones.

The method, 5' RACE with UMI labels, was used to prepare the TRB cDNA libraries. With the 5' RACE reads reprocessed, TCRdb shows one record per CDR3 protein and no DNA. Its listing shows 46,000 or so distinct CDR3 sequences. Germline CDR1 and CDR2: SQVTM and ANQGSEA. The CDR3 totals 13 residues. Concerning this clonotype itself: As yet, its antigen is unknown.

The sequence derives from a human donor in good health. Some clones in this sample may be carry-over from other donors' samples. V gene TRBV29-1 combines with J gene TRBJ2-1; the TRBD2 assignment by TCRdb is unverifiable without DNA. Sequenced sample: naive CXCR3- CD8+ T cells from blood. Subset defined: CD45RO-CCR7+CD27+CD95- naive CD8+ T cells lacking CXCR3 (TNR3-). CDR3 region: CSVQITSSNEQFF.